The 5 T cell receptor beta chains given below trace back to one sample, sequenced in a study of response to subunit inactivated influenza vaccine. TCRdb re-derived calls from the RT-PCR reads in MiXCR, one entry per CDR3 protein. Of 600,000 to 850,000 distinct CDR3 sequences in the sample, 11% to 15% were seen once. Sample: PBMCs from blood, taken 14 to 15 days before vaccination. All receptors derive from a man in his fifties who received an inactivated influenza vaccine.

This clonotype was observed at least ten times. V usage is TRBV7-8 and J usage is TRBJ1-5; 9 bases are shared with TRBD1. In germline, CDR1 is SGHVS, CDR2 FQNEAQ. This CDR3 has 13 amino acids. V lost 6 bases, J lost 7 bases, and 4 bases stayed unmatched. This CDR3 is CASRSDRGQPQHF. The CDR3, as DNA: TGTGCCAGCAGATCGGACAGGGGACAGCCCCAGCATTTT.

This clonotype was detected ten times or more. The chain has TRBV5-1 and TRBJ1-6; 7 bases fit TRBD1. Germline CDR1 and CDR2: SGHRS and YFSETQ. V dropped 4 bases and J dropped 6; count of bases not matched to a gene: 4. The CDR3 runs to 14 residues. CDR3 sequence reads: CASSVGQPNSPLHF. In DNA, the CDR3 is TGCGCCAGCAGCGTGGGACAGCCTAATTCACCCCTCCACTTT.

The V gene is TRBV11-2, the J gene TRBJ1-5, with D possibly TRBD1 on 5 matching bases. Deletions cut 5 bases from V and 0 bases from J, with 14 bases between. Looked up from germline, CDR1 is SGHAT and CDR2 is FQNNGV. The CDR3 totals 16 residues. CDR3 sequence: CASSQEGQYSNQPQHF. For the CDR3, the DNA is TGTGCCAGCAGCCAGGAAGGACAATATAGCAATCAGCCCCAGCATTTT. The variable domain in full, completed from reference TRBV11-2 and TRBJ1-5, reads EAGVAQSPRYKIIEKRQSVAFWCNPISGHATLYWYQQILGQGPKLLIQFQNNGVVDDSQLPKDRFSAERLKGVDSTLKIQPAKLEDSAVYLCASSQEGQYSNQPQHFGDGTRLSIL.

Only a few counts were recorded for this clonotype. The chain employs TRBV12-3 or TRBV12-4 and TRBJ1-1; TRBD1 aligns across 7 bases. The CDR3 consists of 16 residues. The V and J ends lost 6 bases and 2 bases, in that order; junction bases with no gene match: 12. CDR3 amino acids: CASSPTRGTANTEAFF. The CDR3 DNA is TGTGCCAGCAGCCCCACCAGGGGGACAGCTAACACTGAAGCTTTCTTT.

This clonotype appeared a single time. The chain recombines TRBV7-9 with TRBJ2-5; D is perhaps TRBD2 (6 bases). V was trimmed by 1 base and J by 4 bases, leaving 13 bases between them. The CDR3 runs to 15 residues. Germline assignment: CDR1 SEHNR and CDR2 FQNEAQ (reference sequence). In nucleotides, the CDR3 is TGTGCCAGCAGCTTAGATGGAGTGGGGGGAGAGACCCAGTACTTC. This codes for CASSLDGVGGETQYF.